This passage covers 20 T cell receptor beta chains from one sample sequenced in a study of radiation and T cells in renal cell carcinoma. The method was immunoSEQ multiplex PCR; TCRdb's version includes in-frame clones alone and lacks a portion of them. The sample has roughly 100,000 clones, 65% to 90% seen once. Specified time point: blood 4 weeks post-SBRT, at nephrectomy. As to treatment: 15 Gy SBRT to primary tumor, nephrectomy 4 weeks later. Specimen: blood, collected from a patient whose treatment included radiotherapy and nephrectomy. These TCRs come from a man between 60 and 75 years old with renal cell carcinoma.

The chain has TRBV14 and TRBJ1-1; D is ambiguous. The CDR3 is 14 amino acids. Trimming removed 7 bases at V and 0 bases at J, with 12 bases between. From germline, CDR1 is SGHDN and CDR2 FVKESK. The CDR3 protein is CASTKPYVNTEAFF. CDR3 sequence (DNA): TGTGCCAGCACCAAACCCTACGTGAACACTGAAGCTTTCTTT.

This rearrangement joins TRBV2 to TRBJ2-7; D may be TRBD2 (6 bases). Looked up from germline, CDR1 is SNHLY and CDR2 is FYNNEI. This CDR3 has 10 residues. V lost 10 bases and J lost 9, with 13 bases in between. This CDR3 is CAIPGEVQYF. In DNA form, the CDR3 reads TGTGCCATCCCGGGGGAGGTGCAGTACTTC.

In DNA form, the CDR3 reads TGTGCCAGCAGTCTTACTAGCGACGGAGTCCCCTACGAGCAGTACTTC. Translated: CASSLTSDGVPYEQYF. The chain employs TRBV28 and TRBJ2-7; 7 nucleotides line up with TRBD2. The CDR3 loop spans 16 amino acids. The J segment lost 2 bases and the V segment lost 5 bases, leaving 12 bases of the junction unmatched. Germline CDR1 and CDR2: MDHEN and SYDVKM.

The genes are TRBV19 and TRBJ1-1; D is ambiguous. V lost 4 bases, J lost 11 bases, and 14 bases lay in between. Looked up from germline, CDR1 is LNHDA and CDR2 is SQIVND (reference sequence). The CDR3 has 12 residues. The CDR3 DNA is TGTGCCAGTAGTACCCGGGCCCCAGTGGCTTTCTTT. Protein sequence: CASSTRAPVAFF.

This chain uses TRBV6-5 with TRBJ2-7, with TRBD1 as a possible D gene (6 bases). This CDR3 is built from 14 residues. The germline V and J ends were trimmed by 4 bases and 1 base, with 11 bases remaining between them. Germline lookup yields CDR1 MNHEY and CDR2 SVGAGI. CDR3 region: CASSSSRGSYEQYF. CDR3 bases: TGTGCCAGCAGTTCCAGCAGGGGTTCCTACGAGCAGTACTTC.

This chain joins TRBV5-1 and TRBJ2-2; D is undetermined. V lost 0 bases and J 2 bases, leaving 5 bases between the germline ends. This CDR3 contains 14 residues. The germline gives CDR1 SGHRS, CDR2 YFSETQ. The CDR3, as DNA: TGCGCCAGCAGCTTGGTGGGAAACACCGGGGAGCTGTTTTTT. It is translated as CASSLVGNTGELFF.

V usage is TRBV5-1 and J usage is TRBJ1-4; 9 bases are shared with TRBD1. The CDR3 covers 16 residues. CDR1 and CDR2 (germline): SGHRS, YFSETQ. With V trimmed by 0 bases and J by 7 bases, 7 bases remained unmatched. The CDR3 nucleotides read TGCGCCAGCAGCTTGGTCCAACAGGGGGCCCGTGAAAAACTGTTTTTT. This translates into CASSLVQQGAREKLFF.

The rearrangement uses TRBV5-6 and TRBJ2-1; 8 bases map to TRBD2. The length of the CDR3 is 19 residues. Germline-derived CDR1 and CDR2 are SGHDT and YYEEEE. The V and J ends lost 3 bases and 1 base, in that order; junction bases with no gene match: 15. CDR3 in amino acids: CASSWGSLRGGGSYNEQFF. Written as DNA, the CDR3 is TGTGCCAGCAGCTGGGGTTCCCTACGGGGGGGAGGTTCCTACAATGAGCAGTTCTTC.

V is TRBV7-6 and J is TRBJ2-7; 7 bases agree with TRBD1. Germline CDR1 is SGHVS and CDR2 is FNYEAQ. The CDR3 totals 14 residues. Germline trimming cut 5 bases from V and 0 bases from J; bases unmatched to any gene: 4. The CDR3 sequence is CASSKQGPSYEQYF. As DNA, the CDR3 is TGTGCCAGCAGCAAACAGGGGCCCTCCTACGAGCAGTACTTC.

V is TRBV27 and J is TRBJ2-1; 8 bases map to TRBD1. Unmatched junction bases numbered 9, after V lost 5 bases and J lost 0 bases. The CDR3 spans 17 residues. Germline-derived CDR1 and CDR2 are MNHEY and SMNVEV (reference sequence). CDR3 nucleotide sequence: TGTGCCAGCAGTCTCGGACAGGGCCGGAGCTCCTACAATGAGCAGTTCTTC. Protein sequence: CASSLGQGRSSYNEQFF.

This chain uses TRBV19 with TRBJ1-5, with TRBD1 matching 7 bases. The junction had 4 bases not matched to a gene; V was cut back by 0 bases and J by 5 bases. Germline assignment: CDR1 LNHDA and CDR2 SQIVND (reference sequence). The CDR3 totals 15 residues. The CDR3 coding sequence is TGTGCCAGTAGTATAGATACAGGACAGGATCAGCCCCAGCATTTT. Its translation: CASSIDTGQDQPQHF.

This clone was seen only once. The V gene is TRBV6-7, the J gene TRBJ1-2; a possible D gene is TRBD1 (6 bases). TRBV6-7 is placed among ORFs of uncertain function. The CDR3 consists of 18 residues. With 3 bases removed from V and 6 bases from J, the gap between germline ends came to 26 bases. The CDR3 spells CASSYSPGLHTGINGYTF. The CDR3 DNA sequence: TGTGCCAGCAGTTATAGCCCCGGGCTCCATACAGGGATCAATGGCTACACCTTC.

The rearrangement links TRBV5-1 to TRBJ2-3, with no clear D. With 0 bases removed from V and 2 bases from J, the gap between germline ends came to 7 bases. The CDR3 is made up of 14 amino acids. The germline CDR1 and CDR2 sequences are SGHRS and YFSETQ. CDR3 residues: CASSLDGNTDTQYF. CDR3 DNA sequence: TGCGCCAGCAGCTTGGATGGGAACACAGATACGCAGTATTTT.

The chain recombines TRBV7-8 with TRBJ1-1; D uncertain. Germline V lookup: CDR1 SGHVS, CDR2 FQNEAQ. V lost 1 base and J 4 bases, leaving 19 bases between the germline ends. CDR3 length: 17 amino acids. Here the CDR3 reads CASSLDNAGARGTEAFF. The DNA of the CDR3 is TGTGCCAGCAGCTTAGATAATGCGGGCGCGAGAGGCACTGAAGCTTTCTTT.

This chain joins TRBV29-1 and TRBJ2-7, with D unclear. Germline V lookup: CDR1 SQVTM, CDR2 ANQGSEA. The V end was cut by 4 bases, the J end by 2 bases, with 12 bases between. The CDR3 totals 13 residues. The DNA for the CDR3 is TGCAGCGTTGCGGCTGTCGGTACCTACGAGCAGTACTTC. Encoded protein: CSVAAVGTYEQYF.

The chain recombines TRBV2 with TRBJ2-7, with D perhaps assigned TRBD1 or TRBD2 (5 bases each). This CDR3 spans 16 amino acids. Germline V CDR1 and CDR2: SNHLY, FYNNEI. V was clipped by 6 bases and J by 3 bases, with 21 bases between them. The CDR3 region is CASSQRVAGTRYEQYF. The CDR3 DNA reads TGTGCCAGCAGCCAAAGGGTGGCAGGGACCCGCTACGAGCAGTACTTC.

The rearrangement joins TRBV5-8 to TRBJ2-3; no clear D gene. Germline assignment: CDR1 SGHTS and CDR2 YDEGEE. Between the trimmed V and J ends, which lost 4 bases and 0 bases, there was a span of 9 bases. This CDR3 has 14 amino acids. CDR3 sequence (DNA): TGTGCCAGCAGCCAGTATCCTAGCACAGATACGCAGTATTTT. Residues: CASSQYPSTDTQYF.

The rearrangement links TRBV2 to TRBJ2-3; TRBD2 might be the D (5 bases). The CDR3 is made up of 15 amino acids. Germline lookup yields CDR1 SNHLY and CDR2 FYNNEI. V shed 4 bases and J shed 0 bases, with 11 bases lying between them. The DNA of the CDR3 is TGTGCCAGCAGTGTGTCAGGCGGGAGCACAGATACGCAGTATTTT. Translated: CASSVSGGSTDTQYF.

The chain has TRBV5-4 and TRBJ1-3, with a tentative D call TRBD1 (5 bases). The CDR3 contains 17 residues. The germline V gene has CDR1 SGHNT and CDR2 YYREEE (reference sequence). The ends were cut back, 3 bases at V and 0 bases at J, with 16 bases in the middle. The CDR3 region is CASSWGLGVNSGNTIYF. In nucleotides, the CDR3 is TGTGCCAGCAGCTGGGGACTTGGGGTTAACTCTGGAAACACCATATATTTT.

The chain carries TRBV9 and TRBJ1-1; D might be TRBD1 (5 bases). V lost 1 base and J lost 5, with 21 bases in between. The CDR3 has 17 residues. Germline values: CDR1 SGDLS, CDR2 YYNGEE. This CDR3 is CASSVIVGEVRNTEAFF. The CDR3, as DNA: TGTGCCAGCAGCGTAATAGTAGGGGAGGTGAGAAATACTGAAGCTTTCTTT.